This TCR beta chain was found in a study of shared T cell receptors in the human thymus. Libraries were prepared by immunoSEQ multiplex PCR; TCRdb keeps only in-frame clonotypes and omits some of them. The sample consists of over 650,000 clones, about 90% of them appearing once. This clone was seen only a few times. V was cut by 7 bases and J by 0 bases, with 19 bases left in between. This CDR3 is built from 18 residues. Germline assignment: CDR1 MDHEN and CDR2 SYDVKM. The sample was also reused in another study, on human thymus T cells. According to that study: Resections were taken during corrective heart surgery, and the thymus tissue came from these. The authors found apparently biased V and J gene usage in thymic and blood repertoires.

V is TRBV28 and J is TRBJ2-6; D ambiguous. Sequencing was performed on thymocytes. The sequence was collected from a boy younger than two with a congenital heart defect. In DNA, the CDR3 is TGTGCCAGCACCGATCCCCGCGGAGTCAACTCTGGGGCCAACGTCCTGACTTTC. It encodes CASTDPRGVNSGANVLTF.